Reported below is one T cell receptor (beta chain). Its antigen is undetermined. This sample was taken from a study of beta chain features in type 1 diabetes. General observations from the study: Type 1 diabetes patients showed fewer insertions and more deletions at VDJ junctions.

Of the isolated RNA, all was reverse transcribed, and so the sequenced material was expressed TCRB transcripts. Generated by immunoSEQ multiplex PCR, the TCRdb table keeps only in-frame clones and is missing some. The sample contains about 470,000 clones, about 29% of which appear only once. Sequencing was carried out using naive CD4+ T cells from blood. This receptor was identified in a young man in good health.

This CDR3 is CAWRVGGPFSGNTIYF. CDR3 coding DNA: TGTGCCTGGAGGGTAGGCGGGCCGTTCTCTGGAAACACCATATATTTT. V usage is TRBV30 and J usage is TRBJ1-3, with D unclear. CDR1 GTSNPN and CDR2 SVGIG come from the germline V gene (reference sequence). This CDR3 spans 16 amino acids. V lost 3 bases and J 0 bases, leaving 15 bases between the germline ends.